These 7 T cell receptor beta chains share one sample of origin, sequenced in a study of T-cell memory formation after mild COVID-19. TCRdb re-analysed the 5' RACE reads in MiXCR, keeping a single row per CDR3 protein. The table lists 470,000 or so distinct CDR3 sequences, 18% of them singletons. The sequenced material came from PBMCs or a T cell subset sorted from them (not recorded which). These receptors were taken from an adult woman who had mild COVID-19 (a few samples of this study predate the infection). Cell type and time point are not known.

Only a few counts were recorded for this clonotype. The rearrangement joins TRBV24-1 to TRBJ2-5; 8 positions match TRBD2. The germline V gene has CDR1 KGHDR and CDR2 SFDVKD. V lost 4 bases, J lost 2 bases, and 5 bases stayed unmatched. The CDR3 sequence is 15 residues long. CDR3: CATSDRLAGQETQYF. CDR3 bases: TGTGCCACCAGTGACAGGCTAGCGGGTCAAGAGACCCAGTACTTC.

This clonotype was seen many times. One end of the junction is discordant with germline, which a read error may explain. CDR3 sequence (DNA): TGTGCCAGCAGTTTAGCTGGAGGCAGAAATGAGCAGTTCTTC. Residues: CASSLAGGRNEQFF. The chain couples TRBV7-9 to TRBJ2-1, with D tentatively TRBD2 (5 bases). This CDR3 spans 14 amino acids. Germline V gene lookup returns CDR1 SEHNR and CDR2 FQNEAQ (reference sequence).

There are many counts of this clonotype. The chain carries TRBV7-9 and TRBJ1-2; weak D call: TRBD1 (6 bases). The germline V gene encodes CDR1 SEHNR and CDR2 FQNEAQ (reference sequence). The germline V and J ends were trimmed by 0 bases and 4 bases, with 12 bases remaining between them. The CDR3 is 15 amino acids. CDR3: CASSLAGAGAYGYTF. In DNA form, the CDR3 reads TGTGCCAGCAGCTTAGCCGGGGCAGGGGCCTATGGCTACACCTTC. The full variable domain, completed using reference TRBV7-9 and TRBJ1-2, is DTGVSQNPRHKITKRGQNVTFRCDPISEHNRLYWYRQTLGQGPEFLTYFQNEAQLEKSRLLSDRFSAERPKGSFSTLEIQRTEQGDSAMYLCASSLAGAGAYGYTFGSGTRLTVV.

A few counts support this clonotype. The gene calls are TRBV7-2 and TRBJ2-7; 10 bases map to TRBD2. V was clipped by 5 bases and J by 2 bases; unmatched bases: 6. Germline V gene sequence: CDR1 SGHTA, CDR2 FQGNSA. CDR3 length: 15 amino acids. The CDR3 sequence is CASSRGLAATYEQYF. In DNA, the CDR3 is TGTGCCAGCAGCCGCGGACTAGCGGCAACCTACGAGCAGTACTTC.

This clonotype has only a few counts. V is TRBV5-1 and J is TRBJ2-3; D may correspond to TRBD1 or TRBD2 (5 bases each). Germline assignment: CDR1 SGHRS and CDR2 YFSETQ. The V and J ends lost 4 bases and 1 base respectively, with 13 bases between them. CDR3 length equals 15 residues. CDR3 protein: CASSPTAAGTDTQYF. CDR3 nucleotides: TGCGCCAGCAGCCCGACAGCGGCAGGCACAGATACGCAGTATTTT.

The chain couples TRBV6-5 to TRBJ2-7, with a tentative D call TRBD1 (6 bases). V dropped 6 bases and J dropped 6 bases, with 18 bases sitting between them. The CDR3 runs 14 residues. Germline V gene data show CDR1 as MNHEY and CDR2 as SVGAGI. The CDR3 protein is CASRDSRVGSEQYF. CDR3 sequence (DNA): TGTGCCAGCAGGGACAGCCGCGTGGGATCCGAGCAGTACTTC.

CDR3 nucleotides: TGCGCCAGCAGCTTGGGTCGGGTAGCGACGACTAGCACAGATACGCAGTATTTT. Translating it yields CASSLGRVATTSTDTQYF. The J gene is TRBJ2-3, the V gene TRBV5-1, with D possibly matching TRBD2 (5 bases). The CDR3 consists of 18 residues. Per germline, CDR1 SGHRS and CDR2 YFSETQ. Trimming took 0 bases from V and 0 from J, leaving 17 bases between them.